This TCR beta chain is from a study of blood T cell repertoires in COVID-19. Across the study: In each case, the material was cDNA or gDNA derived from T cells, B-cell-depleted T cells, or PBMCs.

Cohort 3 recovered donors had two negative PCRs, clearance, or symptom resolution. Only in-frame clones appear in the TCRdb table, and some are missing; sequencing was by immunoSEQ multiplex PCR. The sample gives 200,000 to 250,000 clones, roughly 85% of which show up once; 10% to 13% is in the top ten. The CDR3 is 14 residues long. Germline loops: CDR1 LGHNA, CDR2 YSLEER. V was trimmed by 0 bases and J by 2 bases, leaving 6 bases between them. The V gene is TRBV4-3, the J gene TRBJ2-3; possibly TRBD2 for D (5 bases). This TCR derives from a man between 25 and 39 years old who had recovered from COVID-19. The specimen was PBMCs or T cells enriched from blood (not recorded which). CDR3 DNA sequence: TGCGCCAGCAGCCAAGATCTAGCCACAGATACGCAGTATTTT. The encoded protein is CASSQDLATDTQYF.